Presented here are 9 T cell receptor beta chains from one specimen sequenced in a study of Tregs in tolerant kidney transplant recipients. Recipients received nonmyeloablative bone marrow transplants from related graft donors, with transient mixed chimerism. Clones were read by immunoSEQ multiplex PCR, and TCRdb kept only the in-frame ones, dropping some. Of roughly 86,000 clones listed, over 85% are singletons. Sample: CD4+ T cells from blood (PBMCs), taken 12 months after the transplant. The receptors were sampled from a human patient who received a combined kidney and bone marrow transplant. Some T cells may be supplied by the graft donor.

V is TRBV5-6 and J is TRBJ1-4; D remains ambiguous. Germline-derived CDR1 and CDR2 are SGHDT and YYEEEE. Trimming stripped 4 bases from V and 4 bases from J, with 14 bases between. The CDR3 is 15 residues long. For the CDR3, the DNA is TGTGCCAGCAGCCCTCCTGGCGGTTTTAATGAAAAACTGTTTTTT. Protein: CASSPPGGFNEKLFF. Based on the CDR3 plus reference TRBV5-6 and TRBJ1-4, the full variable domain is DAGVTQSPTHLIKTRGQQVTLRCSPKSGHDTVSWYQQALGQGPQFIFQYYEEEERQRGNFPDRFSGHQFPNYSSELNVNALLLGDSALYLCASSPPGGFNEKLFFGSGTQLSVL.

This CDR3 reads CASSISWRGEQYF. The CDR3, as DNA: TGTGCCAGCAGCATCTCCTGGCGCGGGGAGCAGTACTTC. The chain joins TRBV14 to TRBJ2-7, with a tentative D call TRBD2 (5 bases). Trimming took off 5 bases at V and 7 bases at J, with 15 bases between the two ends. Germline CDR1 SGHDN, CDR2 FVKESK. The CDR3 extends over 13 amino acids. The entire variable domain, with the rest obtained from reference TRBV14 and TRBJ2-7, is as follows: EAGVTQFPSHSVIEKGQTVTLRCDPISGHDNLYWYRRVMGKEIKFLLHFVKESKQDESGMPNNRFLAERTGGTYSTLKVQPAELEDSGVYFCASSISWRGEQYFGPGTRLTVT.

The chain has TRBV14 and TRBJ2-7; 12 bases fit TRBD2. Trimming cost V 2 bases and J 2 bases; bases outside gene matches: 19. Germline-derived CDR1 and CDR2 are SGHDN and FVKESK. CDR3 length equals 21 residues. The CDR3 protein is CASSQIPKWPGLAGLAYEQYF. The CDR3 coding sequence is TGTGCCAGCAGCCAAATACCCAAATGGCCCGGACTAGCGGGACTGGCCTACGAGCAGTACTTC.

This chain links TRBV19 with TRBJ1-5; 7 bases agree with TRBD1. CDR3 length: 13 residues. J lost 6 bases, V lost 6 bases, and 5 bases had no gene match. The germline CDR1 and CDR2 sequences are LNHDA and SQIVND (reference sequence). CDR3 protein: CASRLQGTQPQHF. CDR3 sequence (DNA): TGTGCCAGTAGGCTACAGGGGACTCAGCCCCAGCATTTT.

The V gene is TRBV6-5, the J gene TRBJ2-7; TRBD1 aligns across 10 bases. The length of the CDR3 is 13 residues. V shed 8 bases, J shed 2 bases, and the junction held 3 bases outside the gene matches. From germline, CDR1 is MNHEY and CDR2 SVGAGI. Here the CDR3 reads CASFDRGPYEQYF. The CDR3 region has the DNA TGTGCCAGCTTTGACAGGGGGCCCTACGAGCAGTACTTC.

About this clone: Other DNA sequences of this sample code for an identical CDR3. The rearrangement uses TRBV6-5 and TRBJ1-6; a weak D match, TRBD1 (5 bases). The CDR3 is 15 amino acids. Trimming removed 2 bases from V and 8 bases from J, with 13 bases in between. From germline, CDR1 is MNHEY and CDR2 SVGAGI. DNA for the CDR3: TGTGCCAGCAGTTACGGCGGGACGAGGGATTCACCCCTCCACTTT. It is translated as CASSYGGTRDSPLHF.

J is TRBJ1-1 and V is TRBV18; a weak D match, TRBD1 (6 bases). The CDR3 covers 14 residues. Trimming stripped 3 bases from V and 4 bases from J, with 12 bases between. Germline V gene lookup returns CDR1 KGHSH and CDR2 LQKENI. In DNA form, the CDR3 reads TGTGCCAGCTCACCGGGGGGCGGGGGCACTGAAGCTTTCTTT. Translation gives CASSPGGGGTEAFF.

The CDR3 loop reads CATSRDGHGTGNSPLHF. The CDR3 DNA follows: TGTGCCACCAGCAGAGATGGCCACGGGACAGGGAATTCACCCCTCCACTTT. The chain carries TRBV15 and TRBJ1-6; 9 positions agree with TRBD1. Per the germline V gene, CDR1 is LNHNV and CDR2 is YYDKDF (reference sequence). V was pared by 0 bases and J by 7 bases, with 7 bases of the junction left unmatched. This CDR3 spans 17 amino acids. The variable domain in full, with the rest retrieved from reference TRBV15 and TRBJ1-6, is DAMVIQNPRYQVTQFGKPVTLSCSQTLNHNVMYWYQQKSSQAPKLLFHYYDKDFNNEADTPDNFQSRRPNTSFCFLDIRSPGLGDTAMYLCATSRDGHGTGNSPLHFGNGTRLTVT.

The chain employs TRBV7-2 and TRBJ2-3; TRBD2 aligns across 15 bases. From germline, CDR1 is SGHTA and CDR2 FQGNSA. This CDR3 has 17 residues. J lost 4 bases, V lost 5 bases, and 7 bases had no gene match. CDR3 loop: CASSVRTSGRGADTQYF. The CDR3 DNA sequence: TGTGCCAGCAGCGTGCGGACTAGCGGGAGGGGGGCAGATACGCAGTATTTT.